This TCR beta chain comes out of a study of identical twins. Whole-study results and caveats: Models underpredicted monozygotic twin sharing of out-of-frame TCR alpha. Insertions were fewer in abundant cord blood beta clonotypes, whereas memory repertoires showed none of this pattern.

At least ten counts were recorded for this clonotype. Antigen unknown. Germline V CDR1 and CDR2: SQVTM, ANQGSEA. This CDR3 is 17 amino acids long. V lost 3 bases and J lost 1; bases outside the gene matches: 12. After template switching added a universal primer site, the resulting cDNA carried unique molecular identifiers. MiXCR, applied by TCRdb to the 5' RACE reads, yields one record per CDR3 protein. The sample has some 100,000 distinct CDR3 sequences; about 6% are singletons. Specimen: memory T cells sorted from blood. The chain joins TRBV29-1 to TRBJ1-2, with 9 bases that match TRBD1. The clonotype originates from a woman aged 45-65 years in good health. The CDR3 region is CSVDAGGGQGFNYGYTF. The DNA for the CDR3 is TGCAGCGTTGACGCGGGGGGGGGACAGGGTTTTAACTATGGCTACACCTTC.